The rows below give T cell receptor beta chains drawn from one sample of a study of beta chain features in type 1 diabetes. TCRdb's table, derived via immunoSEQ multiplex PCR, lists solely in-frame clones and lacks some. The repertoire consists of over 150,000 clones, with 8% to 8.5% occurring once and the leading ten covering under 0.65%. Sequencing was done on a sample of central memory CD4+ T cells from blood. Receptor source: a woman aged 18-29 years with type 1 diabetes. Each CDR3 is given with its conserved first and last residue. D genes are given only for firm matches. For some rows the clone size is stated as once, few or many, or as a class when expanded; others skip it.

j_call: TRBJ2-5; d_call: -; v_call: TRBV11-2; clone_size: few; cdr3_nt: TGTGCCAGCAGCCCTCAGGAGACCCAGTACTTC; cdr3_aa: CASSPQETQYF
j_call: TRBJ2-5; d_call: -; v_call: TRBV7-2; clone_size: few; cdr3_nt: TGTGCCAGCAGCCCCAGAGGCGAGACCCAGTACTTC; cdr3_aa: CASSPRGETQYF
j_call: TRBJ2-5; d_call: -; v_call: TRBV10-3; clone_size: few; cdr3_nt: TGTGCCATCAGGCCTGACAGGTTACAAGAGACCCAGTACTTC; cdr3_aa: CAIRPDRLQETQYF
j_call: TRBJ2-5; d_call: TRBD1; v_call: TRBV28; clone_size: -; cdr3_nt: TGTGCCAGCAGTTTCCGACAGGGTCGGAACCAAGAGACCCAGTACTTC; cdr3_aa: CASSFRQGRNQETQYF
j_call: TRBJ2-3; d_call: TRBD2; v_call: TRBV11-2; clone_size: few; cdr3_nt: TGTGCCAGCAGCTCCCCCACAATGACTAGCGGGAGATCCACAGATACGCAGTATTTT; cdr3_aa: CASSSPTMTSGRSTDTQYF
j_call: TRBJ2-2; d_call: -; v_call: TRBV6-5; clone_size: -; cdr3_nt: TGTGCCAGCAGTCCCGACTACACCGGGGAGCTGTTTTTT; cdr3_aa: CASSPDYTGELFF
j_call: TRBJ1-2; d_call: -; v_call: TRBV28; clone_size: few; cdr3_nt: TGTGCCAGCAGCGCATACCCCCAGGACTATGGCTACACCTTC; cdr3_aa: CASSAYPQDYGYTF
j_call: TRBJ2-3; d_call: -; v_call: TRBV5-1; clone_size: -; cdr3_nt: TGCGCCAGCAGCTTGGGGGAGGCGGATACGCAGTATTTT; cdr3_aa: CASSLGEADTQYF
j_call: TRBJ2-1; d_call: TRBD2; v_call: TRBV25-1; clone_size: few; cdr3_nt: TGTGCCAGCCTGACTAGCGGGAGGCCTAATGAGCAGTTCTTC; cdr3_aa: CASLTSGRPNEQFF
j_call: TRBJ1-2; d_call: -; v_call: TRBV25-1; clone_size: few; cdr3_nt: TGTGCCAGCAGTGAACAGGCAGCCAACTATGGCTACACCTTC; cdr3_aa: CASSEQAANYGYTF
j_call: TRBJ2-2; d_call: -; v_call: TRBV6-5; clone_size: -; cdr3_nt: TGTGCCAGCAGTGGGCAGGGCGGGGAGCTGTTTTTT; cdr3_aa: CASSGQGGELFF
j_call: TRBJ1-6; d_call: TRBD1; v_call: TRBV7-6; clone_size: few; cdr3_nt: TGTGCCAGCAGCCTCCCCTTAGGGGGCTCACCCCTCCACTTT; cdr3_aa: CASSLPLGGSPLHF
j_call: TRBJ2-5; d_call: TRBD1; v_call: TRBV7-3; clone_size: few; cdr3_nt: TGTGCCAGCAGCCCCCGGGACAGGGCGGAGACCCAGTACTTC; cdr3_aa: CASSPRDRAETQYF
j_call: TRBJ2-2; d_call: TRBD1; v_call: TRBV25-1; clone_size: few; cdr3_nt: TGTGCCAGCAGACAAACAGGGGATACCGGGGAGCTGTTTTTT; cdr3_aa: CASRQTGDTGELFF
j_call: TRBJ2-1; d_call: -; v_call: TRBV6-5; clone_size: -; cdr3_nt: TGTGCCAGCTCTGGGGGGGCGAGTTTAGGTGAGCAGTTCTTC; cdr3_aa: CASSGGASLGEQFF
j_call: TRBJ2-3; d_call: -; v_call: TRBV11-2; clone_size: few; cdr3_nt: TGTGCCAGCAGCTTAGTGTCGAGCGAAGATACGCAGTATTTT; cdr3_aa: CASSLVSSEDTQYF
j_call: TRBJ1-1; d_call: -; v_call: TRBV18; clone_size: few; cdr3_nt: TGTGCCAGCTCACGAGCGGGGGATCGCACTGAAGCTTTCTTT; cdr3_aa: CASSRAGDRTEAFF
j_call: TRBJ2-7; d_call: TRBD1; v_call: TRBV6-1; clone_size: -; cdr3_nt: TGTGCCAGCAGAAGGGACAGAATCTCTCCCTACGAGCAGTACTTC; cdr3_aa: CASRRDRISPYEQYF
j_call: TRBJ1-2; d_call: -; v_call: TRBV14; clone_size: -; cdr3_nt: TGTGCCAGCAGCCAACACGGCTATGGCTACACCTTC; cdr3_aa: CASSQHGYGYTF
j_call: TRBJ1-1; d_call: TRBD1; v_call: TRBV11-2; clone_size: -; cdr3_nt: TGTGCCAGCAGCGCGGGACAGGGATTCTCTTACGTGTTCTTT; cdr3_aa: CASSAGQGFSYVFF
j_call: TRBJ1-3; d_call: -; v_call: TRBV7-2; clone_size: few; cdr3_nt: TGTGCCAGCAGCCCAACCGCCGGCTCTGGAAACACCATATATTTT; cdr3_aa: CASSPTAGSGNTIYF
j_call: TRBJ2-3; d_call: TRBD2; v_call: TRBV2; clone_size: -; cdr3_nt: TGTGCCAGCAGCCAAGGCGGGGGGCCCGCGTATACGCAGTATTTT; cdr3_aa: CASSQGGGPAYTQYF
j_call: TRBJ1-2; d_call: -; v_call: TRBV2; clone_size: -; cdr3_nt: TGTGCCAGCAGGGAGGAAAGGAAAAACTATGGCTACACCTTC; cdr3_aa: CASREERKNYGYTF
j_call: TRBJ1-5; d_call: TRBD1; v_call: TRBV4-1; clone_size: many; cdr3_nt: TGCGCCAGCAGCCAGGACAGGGTAGATCAGCCCCAGCATTTT; cdr3_aa: CASSQDRVDQPQHF
j_call: TRBJ1-2; d_call: TRBD1; v_call: TRBV29-1; clone_size: -; cdr3_nt: TGCAGCGTAACGACAGGGCTGGGCTACACCTTC; cdr3_aa: CSVTTGLGYTF
j_call: TRBJ2-3; d_call: -; v_call: TRBV11-2; clone_size: -; cdr3_nt: TGTGCCAGCACCTTCTACCTTTCGGGTCACACAGATACGCAGTATTTT; cdr3_aa: CASTFYLSGHTDTQYF
j_call: TRBJ2-2; d_call: -; v_call: TRBV14; clone_size: few; cdr3_nt: TGTGCCAGCAGCCAAGAACGCGCGGCCCGACTGTTTTTT; cdr3_aa: CASSQERAARLFF
j_call: TRBJ2-1; d_call: TRBD2; v_call: TRBV9; clone_size: few; cdr3_nt: TGTGCCAGCAGCGTGAGACTAGCGCAGAGCTCCTACAATGAGCAGTTCTTC; cdr3_aa: CASSVRLAQSSYNEQFF
j_call: TRBJ2-1; d_call: TRBD2; v_call: TRBV6-5; clone_size: few; cdr3_nt: TGTGCCAGCAGTTTCAGGACTAGCGCCAACAATGAGCAGTTCTTC; cdr3_aa: CASSFRTSANNEQFF
j_call: TRBJ1-6; d_call: TRBD1; v_call: TRBV2; clone_size: -; cdr3_nt: TGTGCCAGCAGTGATAGGGGGCATTCACCCCTCCACTTT; cdr3_aa: CASSDRGHSPLHF
j_call: TRBJ2-6; d_call: -; v_call: TRBV2; clone_size: -; cdr3_nt: TGTGCCAGCGGCCTAGGATCTGGGGCCAACGTCCTGACTTTC; cdr3_aa: CASGLGSGANVLTF
j_call: TRBJ2-2; d_call: -; v_call: TRBV14; clone_size: few; cdr3_nt: TGTGCCAGCAGCCAAGTCGCCGGGACTCTCACCGGGGAGCTGTTTTTT; cdr3_aa: CASSQVAGTLTGELFF
j_call: TRBJ2-7; d_call: -; v_call: TRBV10-3; clone_size: -; cdr3_nt: TGTGCCATCAGTGAGTCTTCCGGGAGAAACGAGCAGTACTTC; cdr3_aa: CAISESSGRNEQYF
j_call: TRBJ2-1; d_call: TRBD2; v_call: TRBV30; clone_size: -; cdr3_nt: TGTGCCTGCCCCCCTAGCGGGTGGGACAATGAGCAGTTCTTC; cdr3_aa: CACPPSGWDNEQFF
j_call: TRBJ2-4; d_call: -; v_call: TRBV14; clone_size: -; cdr3_nt: TGTGCCAGCAGCCAATTATCCCACGGCATTCAGTACTTC; cdr3_aa: CASSQLSHGIQYF
j_call: TRBJ2-7; d_call: TRBD1; v_call: TRBV7-6; clone_size: few; cdr3_nt: TGTGCCAGCCGGGACAGGGGCTCCTACGAGCAGTACTTC; cdr3_aa: CASRDRGSYEQYF
j_call: TRBJ2-2; d_call: -; v_call: TRBV25-1; clone_size: few; cdr3_nt: TGTGCCAGCAGTGAGTCAGCGAACACCGGGGAGCTGTTTTTT; cdr3_aa: CASSESANTGELFF
j_call: TRBJ2-3; d_call: -; v_call: TRBV7-9; clone_size: -; cdr3_nt: TGTGCCAGCAGCCAAGATCTGACTAGGAGGACCACAGATACGCAGTATTTT; cdr3_aa: CASSQDLTRRTTDTQYF
j_call: TRBJ1-1; d_call: -; v_call: TRBV5-1; clone_size: -; cdr3_nt: TGCGCCAGCAGCTCCGCGGCCAGCACTGAAGCTTTCTTT; cdr3_aa: CASSSAASTEAFF
j_call: TRBJ2-5; d_call: -; v_call: TRBV5-6; clone_size: -; cdr3_nt: TGTGCCAGCAGCTCCGGACAGATCCAAGAGACCCAGTACTTC; cdr3_aa: CASSSGQIQETQYF
j_call: TRBJ2-3; d_call: -; v_call: TRBV12-5; clone_size: few; cdr3_nt: TGTGCTAGTGCCCCTTCTAGCACAGATACGCAGTATTTT; cdr3_aa: CASAPSSTDTQYF
j_call: TRBJ1-2; d_call: -; v_call: TRBV7-9; clone_size: few; cdr3_nt: TGTGCCAGCAGAGACGATCCGGAGGCCAACGGCTACACCTTC; cdr3_aa: CASRDDPEANGYTF
j_call: TRBJ1-1; d_call: -; v_call: TRBV30; clone_size: few; cdr3_nt: TGTGCCTGGAGTGGTGGGGGGGGGCCTGAAGCTTTCTTT; cdr3_aa: CAWSGGGGPEAFF
j_call: TRBJ2-1; d_call: -; v_call: TRBV5-6; clone_size: few; cdr3_nt: TGTGCCAGCAGCTTAACCTCCACGCGCAATGAGCAGTTCTTC; cdr3_aa: CASSLTSTRNEQFF
j_call: TRBJ2-7; d_call: -; v_call: TRBV28; clone_size: few; cdr3_nt: TGTGCCAGCACGGCGGGCACTTCCTACGAGCAGTACTTC; cdr3_aa: CASTAGTSYEQYF
j_call: TRBJ2-3; d_call: TRBD1; v_call: TRBV7-6; clone_size: few; cdr3_nt: TGTGCCAGCAGCCCCGGGACAGGGGCAGATACGCAGTATTTT; cdr3_aa: CASSPGTGADTQYF
j_call: TRBJ2-2; d_call: TRBD1; v_call: TRBV5-1; clone_size: -; cdr3_nt: TGCGCCAGCAGCTTGGCCGGGCAGGGGGACACCGGGGAGCTGTTTTTT; cdr3_aa: CASSLAGQGDTGELFF
j_call: TRBJ2-5; d_call: -; v_call: TRBV15; clone_size: -; cdr3_nt: TGTGCCACCAGCCCCTTACCCGGAGAGACCCAGTACTTC; cdr3_aa: CATSPLPGETQYF
j_call: TRBJ2-3; d_call: TRBD2; v_call: TRBV7-9; clone_size: few; cdr3_nt: TGTGCCAGCAGCGTGGGGACTAGCGGGAGAATTAACACAGATACGCAGTATTTT; cdr3_aa: CASSVGTSGRINTDTQYF
j_call: TRBJ2-7; d_call: TRBD2; v_call: TRBV7-9; clone_size: few; cdr3_nt: TGTGCCAGCAGGCACGAAGCGGGGGTAGCCTACGAGCAGTACTTC; cdr3_aa: CASRHEAGVAYEQYF
j_call: TRBJ1-5; d_call: -; v_call: TRBV15; clone_size: -; cdr3_nt: TGTGCCACCAGCAGAGAAGCGAGAGGGTGGGATCAGCCCCAGCATTTT; cdr3_aa: CATSREARGWDQPQHF
j_call: TRBJ2-1; d_call: TRBD2; v_call: TRBV15; clone_size: few; cdr3_nt: TGTGCCACCAGCAGACCGAAGACTAGCGGGTCCTACAATGAGCAGTTCTTC; cdr3_aa: CATSRPKTSGSYNEQFF
j_call: TRBJ2-7; d_call: -; v_call: TRBV6-5; clone_size: few; cdr3_nt: TGTGCCAGCAGTTACTCCGTCGGTCTCCCTGTCTTC; cdr3_aa: CASSYSVGLPVF
j_call: TRBJ2-5; d_call: TRBD1; v_call: TRBV6-1; clone_size: -; cdr3_nt: TGTGCCAGCAGTGTGGGACAGGCGCAAGAGACCCAGTACTTC; cdr3_aa: CASSVGQAQETQYF
j_call: TRBJ2-6; d_call: -; v_call: TRBV4-1; clone_size: once; cdr3_nt: TGCGCCAGCAGCCTGAGCGGGTCCCGAACCAACGTCCTGACTTTC; cdr3_aa: CASSLSGSRTNVLTF
j_call: TRBJ1-1; d_call: -; v_call: TRBV15; clone_size: -; cdr3_nt: TGTGCCACCAGCTTGGACAATTCCCGAGCTTTCTTT; cdr3_aa: CATSLDNSRAFF
j_call: TRBJ2-3; d_call: -; v_call: TRBV5-1; clone_size: few; cdr3_nt: TGCGCCAGCAGCCCTTTGAGCACAGATACGCAGTATTTT; cdr3_aa: CASSPLSTDTQYF
j_call: TRBJ2-3; d_call: TRBD2; v_call: TRBV11-2; clone_size: -; cdr3_nt: TGTGCCAGCAGCCCAGGACGAGTCCAGCGGGGGGGTACGCAGTATTTT; cdr3_aa: CASSPGRVQRGGTQYF
j_call: TRBJ2-3; d_call: -; v_call: TRBV6-5; clone_size: few; cdr3_nt: TGTGCCACCCGGCTGCGGGATACGCAGTATTTT; cdr3_aa: CATRLRDTQYF